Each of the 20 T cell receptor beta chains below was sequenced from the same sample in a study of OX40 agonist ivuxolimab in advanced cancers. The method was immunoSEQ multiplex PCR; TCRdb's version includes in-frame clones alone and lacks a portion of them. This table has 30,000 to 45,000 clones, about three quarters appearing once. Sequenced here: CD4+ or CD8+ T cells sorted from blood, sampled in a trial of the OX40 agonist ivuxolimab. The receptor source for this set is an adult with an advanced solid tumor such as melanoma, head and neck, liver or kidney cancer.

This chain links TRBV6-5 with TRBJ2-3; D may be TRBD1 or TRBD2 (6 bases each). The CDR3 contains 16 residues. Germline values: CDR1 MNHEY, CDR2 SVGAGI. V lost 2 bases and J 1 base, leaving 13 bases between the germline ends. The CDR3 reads CASSYRGGGGTDTQYF. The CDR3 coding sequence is TGTGCCAGCAGTTACCGAGGGGGAGGCGGCACAGATACGCAGTATTTT.

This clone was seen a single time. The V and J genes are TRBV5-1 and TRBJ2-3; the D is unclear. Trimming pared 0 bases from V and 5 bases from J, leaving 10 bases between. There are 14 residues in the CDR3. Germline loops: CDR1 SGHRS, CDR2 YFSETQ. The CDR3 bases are TGCGCCAGCAGCTTGGAGGCAGGCCGAGATACGCAGTATTTT. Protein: CASSLEAGRDTQYF.

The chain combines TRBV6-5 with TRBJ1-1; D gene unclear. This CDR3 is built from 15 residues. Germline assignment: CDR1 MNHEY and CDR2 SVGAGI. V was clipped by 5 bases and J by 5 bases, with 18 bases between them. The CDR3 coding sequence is TGTGCCAGCAGTCCTTACCCGGGCTTGGGAACTGAAGCTTTCTTT. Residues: CASSPYPGLGTEAFF.

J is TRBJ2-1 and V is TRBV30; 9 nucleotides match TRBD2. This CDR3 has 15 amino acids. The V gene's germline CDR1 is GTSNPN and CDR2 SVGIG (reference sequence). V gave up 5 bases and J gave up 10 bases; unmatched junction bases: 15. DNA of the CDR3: TGTGCCTGGGAGAGGTCGAGCGGGGGGCTTGGGGAGCAGTTCTTC. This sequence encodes CAWERSSGGLGEQFF.

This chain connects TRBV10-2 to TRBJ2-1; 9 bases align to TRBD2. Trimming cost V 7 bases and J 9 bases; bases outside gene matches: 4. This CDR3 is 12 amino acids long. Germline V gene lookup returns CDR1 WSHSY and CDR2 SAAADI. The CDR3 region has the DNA TGCGCCAGCACCGCGGGAGGGCTTGAGCAGTTCTTC. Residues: CASTAGGLEQFF.

The CDR3 reads CASSGTDGEKLFF. DNA of the CDR3: TGTGCCAGCAGCGGGACAGACGGTGAAAAACTGTTTTTT. The J gene is TRBJ1-4, the V gene TRBV6-1; 7 bases match TRBD1. Germline loops: CDR1 MNHNS, CDR2 SASEGT. This CDR3 has 13 residues. Losses at the gene ends were 6 bases for V and 7 bases for J; bases not matched to a gene: 5.

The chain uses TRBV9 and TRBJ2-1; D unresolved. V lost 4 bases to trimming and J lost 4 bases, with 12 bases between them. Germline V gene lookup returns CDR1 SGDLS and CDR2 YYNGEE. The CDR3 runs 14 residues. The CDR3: CASSPFVQYNEQFF. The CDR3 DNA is TGTGCCAGCAGCCCGTTCGTTCAATACAATGAGCAGTTCTTC.

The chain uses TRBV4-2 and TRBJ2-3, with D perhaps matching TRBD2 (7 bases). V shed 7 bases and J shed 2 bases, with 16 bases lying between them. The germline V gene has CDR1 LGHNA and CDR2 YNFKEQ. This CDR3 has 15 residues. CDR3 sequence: CASTGGGLPTDTQYF. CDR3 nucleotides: TGTGCCAGCACGGGCGGGGGCCTTCCCACAGATACGCAGTATTTT.

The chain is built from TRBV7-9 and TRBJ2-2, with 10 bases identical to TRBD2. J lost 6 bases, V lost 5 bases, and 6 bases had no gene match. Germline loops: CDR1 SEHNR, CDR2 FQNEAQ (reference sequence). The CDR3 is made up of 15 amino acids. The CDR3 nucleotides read TGTGCCAGCAGCATCCGACTAGCGGGTTCCGGGGAGCTGTTTTTT. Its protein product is CASSIRLAGSGELFF.

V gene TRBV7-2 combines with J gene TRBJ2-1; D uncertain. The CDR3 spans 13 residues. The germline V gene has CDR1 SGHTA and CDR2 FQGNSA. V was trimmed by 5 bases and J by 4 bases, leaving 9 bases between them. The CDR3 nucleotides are TGTGCCAGCAGCGGTCAAAGGTACAATGAGCAGTTCTTC. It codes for CASSGQRYNEQFF. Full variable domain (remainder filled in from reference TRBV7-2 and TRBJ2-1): GAGVSQSPSNKVTEKGKDVELRCDPISGHTALYWYRQSLGQGLEFLIYFQGNSAPDKSGLPSDRFSAERTGGSVSTLTIQRTQQEDSAVYLCASSGQRYNEQFFGPGTRLTVL.

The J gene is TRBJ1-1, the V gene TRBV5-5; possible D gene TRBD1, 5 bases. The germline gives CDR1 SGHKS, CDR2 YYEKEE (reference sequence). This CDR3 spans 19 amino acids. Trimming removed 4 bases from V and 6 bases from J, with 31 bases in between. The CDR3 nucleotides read TGTGCCAGCAGCGGAGAGGGACTTAGGTTAGGGTCGTCGACCTCTGAAGCTTTCTTT. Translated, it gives CASSGEGLRLGSSTSEAFF.

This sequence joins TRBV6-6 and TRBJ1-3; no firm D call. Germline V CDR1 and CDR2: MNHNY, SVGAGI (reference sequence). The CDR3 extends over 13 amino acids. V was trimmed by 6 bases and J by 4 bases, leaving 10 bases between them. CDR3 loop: CASSHLGGNTIYF. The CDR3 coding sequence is TGTGCCAGCAGCCACTTGGGGGGAAACACCATATATTTT.

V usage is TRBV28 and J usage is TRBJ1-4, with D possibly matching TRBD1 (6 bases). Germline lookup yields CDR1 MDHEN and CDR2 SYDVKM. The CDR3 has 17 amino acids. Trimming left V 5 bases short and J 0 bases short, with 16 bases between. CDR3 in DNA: TGTGCCAGCAGTGGGAGGGGAGGGGGTACAACTAATGAAAAACTGTTTTTT. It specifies CASSGRGGGTTNEKLFF.

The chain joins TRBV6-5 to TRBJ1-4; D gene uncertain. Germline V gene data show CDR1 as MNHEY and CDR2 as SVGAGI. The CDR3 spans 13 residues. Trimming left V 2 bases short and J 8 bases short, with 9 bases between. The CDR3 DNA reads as TGTGCCAGCAGTTACAACGTGGGGGAAAAACTGTTTTTT. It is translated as CASSYNVGEKLFF.

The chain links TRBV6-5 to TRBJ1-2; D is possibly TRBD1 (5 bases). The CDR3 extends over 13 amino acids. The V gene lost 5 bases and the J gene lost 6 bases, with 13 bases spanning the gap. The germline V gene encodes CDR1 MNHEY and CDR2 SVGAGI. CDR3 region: CASSLDLGDGYTF. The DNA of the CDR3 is TGTGCCAGCAGTCTCGACTTGGGGGATGGCTACACCTTC.

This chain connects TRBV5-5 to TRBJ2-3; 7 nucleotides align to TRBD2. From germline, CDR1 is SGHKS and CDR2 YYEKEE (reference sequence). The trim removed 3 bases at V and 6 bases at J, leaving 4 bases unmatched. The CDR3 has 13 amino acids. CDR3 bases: TGTGCCAGCAGCTATTCGGGAGGCGATACGCAGTATTTT. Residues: CASSYSGGDTQYF.

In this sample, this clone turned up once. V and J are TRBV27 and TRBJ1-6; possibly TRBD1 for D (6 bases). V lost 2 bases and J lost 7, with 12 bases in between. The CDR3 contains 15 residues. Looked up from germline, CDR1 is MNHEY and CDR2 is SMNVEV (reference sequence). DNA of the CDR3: TGTGCCAGCAGTTTAGCCGGGGGGGCGAATTCACCCCTCCACTTT. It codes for CASSLAGGANSPLHF.

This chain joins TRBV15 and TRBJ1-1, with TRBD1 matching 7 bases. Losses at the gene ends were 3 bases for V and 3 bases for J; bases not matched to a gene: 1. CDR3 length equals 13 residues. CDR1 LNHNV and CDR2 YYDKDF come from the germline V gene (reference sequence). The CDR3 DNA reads TGTGCCACCAGCAGTACAGGGGACACTGAAGCTTTCTTT. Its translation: CATSSTGDTEAFF.

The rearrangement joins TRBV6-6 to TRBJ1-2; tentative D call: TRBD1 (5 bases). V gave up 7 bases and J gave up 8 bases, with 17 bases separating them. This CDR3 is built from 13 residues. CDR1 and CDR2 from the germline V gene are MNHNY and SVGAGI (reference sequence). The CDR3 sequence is CASTPGRGWGYTF. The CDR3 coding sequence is TGTGCCAGCACCCCCGGGAGGGGTTGGGGCTACACCTTC.

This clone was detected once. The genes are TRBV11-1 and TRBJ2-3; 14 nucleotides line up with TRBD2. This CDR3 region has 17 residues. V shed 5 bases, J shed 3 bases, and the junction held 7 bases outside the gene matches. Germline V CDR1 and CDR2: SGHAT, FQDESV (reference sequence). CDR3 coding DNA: TGTGCCAGCAGCCCGGGACTAGCGGGAGAGGTGACAGATACGCAGTATTTT. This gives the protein CASSPGLAGEVTDTQYF.